The sequence of this T cell receptor (beta chain) was determined in a study of early T cells in non-severe SARS-CoV-2 infection. The overall study: RNA in bulk from unsorted whole blood was sequenced, and chains were unpaired.

The CDR3 runs to 15 residues. J lost 4 bases, V lost 3 bases, and 2 bases had no gene match. CDR1 MDHEN and CDR2 SYDVKM come from the germline V gene. The study, taken as a whole, reports: Anti-spike CD8 responses were favored by VDJdb matching, which missed private and CD4 specificities.

This clonotype was seen repeatedly, ten times or more. Its antigen remains unknown. The library protocol tagged individual cDNA molecules with unique molecular identifiers. TCRdb fed the 5' RACE reads into MiXCR, producing one record per CDR3 protein. The table lists tens of thousands of distinct CDR3 sequences, approximately 7.7% of them singletons. This chain joins TRBV28 and TRBJ2-5, with 13 positions matching TRBD2. The TCR sequence derives from an adult who was a healthcare worker with PCR-confirmed SARS-CoV-2 infection or an uninfected control (not recorded which). Sequenced material: whole blood. CDR3 sequence: CASSLGTSGTETQYF. CDR3 DNA sequence: TGTGCCAGCAGTTTGGGGACTAGCGGGACAGAGACCCAGTACTTC.